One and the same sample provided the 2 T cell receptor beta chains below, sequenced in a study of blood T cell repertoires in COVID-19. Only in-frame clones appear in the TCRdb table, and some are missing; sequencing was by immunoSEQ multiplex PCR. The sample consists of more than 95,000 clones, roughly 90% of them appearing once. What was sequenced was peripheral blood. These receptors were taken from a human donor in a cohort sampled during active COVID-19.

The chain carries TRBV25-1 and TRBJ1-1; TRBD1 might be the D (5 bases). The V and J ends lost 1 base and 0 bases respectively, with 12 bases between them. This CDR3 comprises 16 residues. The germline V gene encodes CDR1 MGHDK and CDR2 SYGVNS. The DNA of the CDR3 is TGTGCCAGCAGTGAATCCGGGCGGGGCCTGAACACTGAAGCTTTCTTT. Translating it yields CASSESGRGLNTEAFF.

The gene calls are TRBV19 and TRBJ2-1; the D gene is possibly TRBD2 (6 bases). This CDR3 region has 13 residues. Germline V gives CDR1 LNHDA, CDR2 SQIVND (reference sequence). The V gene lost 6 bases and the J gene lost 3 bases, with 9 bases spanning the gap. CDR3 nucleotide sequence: TGTGCCAGTAGGCGGGAAGTCTACAATGAGCAGTTCTTC. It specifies CASRREVYNEQFF.